Listed below are T cell receptor beta chains from one sample, sequenced in a study of blood T cell repertoires in COVID-19. The protocol was immunoSEQ multiplex PCR, while the TCRdb copy is restricted to in-frame clones and leaves out a portion. The sample lists about 190,000 clones, under 85% occurring once. Sequencing was performed on peripheral blood. The receptors were gathered from a man in his sixties with active or convalescent COVID-19. Each CDR3 is given with its conserved first and last residue. D genes are given only for firm matches. A clone size is listed for some rows: how often the clone was seen (once, few, many), or a class if it is expanded.

TRBD1	-	TRBV4-1	TRBJ1-5	CASSRSRRQGPNQPQHF	TGCGCCAGCAGCCGTTCTAGGAGACAGGGACCCAATCAGCCCCAGCATTTT
-	-	TRBV4-2	TRBJ1-4	CASSQSRGRFGKLFF	TGTGCCAGCAGCCAGAGCAGGGGAAGATTTGGAAAACTGTTTTTT
-	-	TRBV7-2	TRBJ1-2	CASSLTTALWGYGYTF	TGTGCCAGCAGCTTAACGACAGCCCTCTGGGGTTATGGCTACACCTTC
TRBD2	once	TRBV27	TRBJ2-5	CASVPGGSPQETQYF	TGTGCCAGCGTCCCCGGCGGGAGCCCCCAAGAGACCCAGTACTTC
TRBD1	-	TRBV2	TRBJ1-1	CATSRQGLATEAFF	TGTGCCACATCCCGACAGGGGTTGGCCACTGAAGCTTTCTTT
-	-	TRBV5-1	TRBJ1-1	CASSDDWDTEAFF	TGCGCCAGCAGCGACGACTGGGACACTGAAGCTTTCTTT
TRBD1	-	TRBV18	TRBJ1-5	CASSPGTGPDQPQHF	TGTGCCAGCTCACCAGGGACAGGGCCCGATCAGCCCCAGCATTTT
TRBD1	-	TRBV5-1	TRBJ1-2	CASSGDRGERYGYTF	TGCGCCAGCAGCGGGGACAGGGGAGAGCGCTATGGCTACACCTTC
-	-	TRBV28	TRBJ1-1	CASSLMGLAGGAEAFF	TGTGCCAGCAGTTTGATGGGCCTTGCCGGGGGGGCTGAAGCTTTCTTT
TRBD1	-	TRBV7-3	TRBJ1-2	CASSPSAVGGDGYTF	TGTGCCAGCAGCCCAAGCGCCGTAGGGGGCGATGGCTACACCTTC
TRBD2	-	TRBV18	TRBJ2-1	CASSPTSGGYYNEQFF	TGTGCCAGCTCACCTACTAGCGGTGGTTATTACAATGAGCAGTTCTTC
TRBD1	-	TRBV7-2	TRBJ2-7	CASSPPTGTALGEQYF	TGTGCCAGCAGCCCTCCGACCGGGACAGCCTTGGGCGAGCAGTACTTC
TRBD2	-	TRBV29-1	TRBJ2-1	CSAIAGYNEQFF	TGCAGCGCTATAGCGGGATACAATGAGCAGTTCTTC
TRBD1	-	TRBV19	TRBJ1-2	CASRGQGAGGYTF	TGTGCCAGTAGGGGACAGGGGGCAGGTGGCTACACCTTC
-	-	TRBV11-2	TRBJ2-1	CASSRPLTDEQFF	TGTGCCAGCAGCCGTCCCCTAACAGATGAGCAGTTCTTC
-	-	TRBV10-3	TRBJ1-5	CAISESRANQPQHF	TGTGCCATCAGTGAGTCGCGGGCCAATCAGCCCCAGCATTTT
TRBD2	-	TRBV4-1	TRBJ2-1	CASSQAIAGSSYNEQFF	TGCGCCAGCAGCCAAGCAATAGCGGGATCCTCCTACAATGAGCAGTTCTTC
-	-	TRBV7-2	TRBJ1-4	CASSLGRGLTNEKLFF	TGTGCCAGCAGCTTAGGGAGGGGACTCACTAATGAAAAACTGTTTTTT
-	-	TRBV6-5	TRBJ1-5	CASSYSADFNQPQHF	TGTGCCAGCAGTTACTCGGCGGATTTCAATCAGCCCCAGCATTTT
TRBD1	-	TRBV5-6	TRBJ1-2	CASSSTGGDYGYTF	TGTGCCAGCAGCTCGACAGGGGGCGACTATGGCTACACCTTC
TRBD1	-	TRBV3-1/TRBV3-2	TRBJ1-2	CASSQFGQGAEGYTF	TGTGCCAGCAGCCAATTTGGACAGGGGGCCGAAGGCTACACCTTC
TRBD2	-	TRBV29-1	TRBJ2-1	CSASSGTRGNEQFF	TGCAGCGCCTCGTCCGGGACTAGGGGAAATGAGCAGTTCTTC
-	once	TRBV9	TRBJ1-3	CASSVAQFTSGNTIYF	TGTGCCAGCAGCGTAGCCCAGTTCACCTCTGGAAACACCATATATTTT
-	few	TRBV24-1	TRBJ1-4	CATSDQGTGEKLFF	TGTGCCACCAGTGATCAGGGAACGGGTGAAAAACTGTTTTTT
-	few	TRBV30	TRBJ1-4	CAWSVWQGTNEKLFF	TGTGCCTGGAGTGTATGGCAGGGTACTAATGAAAAACTGTTTTTT
TRBD1	-	TRBV30	TRBJ1-2	CAWSVPGQGNYGYTF	TGTGCCTGGAGTGTACCCGGACAGGGGAACTATGGCTACACCTTC
-	-	TRBV5-4	TRBJ2-5	CASSFDRGRQETQYF	TGTGCCAGCAGCTTCGATCGGGGTAGGCAAGAGACCCAGTACTTC
TRBD1	-	TRBV18	TRBJ1-3	CASSRDRTGNTIYF	TGTGCCAGCTCACGGGACAGGACTGGAAACACCATATATTTT
TRBD2	few	TRBV11-2	TRBJ2-1	CASRPLAGRSYNEQFF	TGTGCCAGCAGACCACTAGCGGGACGCTCCTACAATGAGCAGTTCTTC
-	-	TRBV5-5	TRBJ2-6	CASSLAGANVLTF	TGTGCCAGCAGCTTGGCGGGGGCCAACGTCCTGACTTTC
TRBD2	-	TRBV7-2	TRBJ2-3	CASSSLGGDTQYF	TGTGCCAGCAGCTCACTGGGGGGGGATACGCAGTATTTT
-	once	TRBV6-5	TRBJ2-1	CASSYLEGNEQFF	TGTGCCAGCAGTTACTTGGAGGGAAATGAGCAGTTCTTC
TRBD1	-	TRBV6-2/TRBV6-3	TRBJ2-7	CASSYGTDISYEQYF	TGTGCCAGCAGTTACGGGACAGATATCTCCTACGAGCAGTACTTC
-	-	TRBV7-9	TRBJ2-3	CASSLIAGRDTQYF	TGTGCCAGCAGCTTAATCGCGGGGAGAGATACGCAGTATTTT
-	once	TRBV3-1/TRBV3-2	TRBJ1-2	CASSQDGEVYGYTF	TGTGCCAGCAGCCAAGATGGAGAGGTCTATGGCTACACCTTC
TRBD1	-	TRBV7-2	TRBJ2-7	CASSAQQGAHEQYF	TGTGCCAGCAGCGCTCAACAGGGGGCCCACGAGCAGTACTTC
TRBD2	-	TRBV25-1	TRBJ2-5	CASRGGLAGGIETQYF	TGTGCCAGTAGGGGAGGGCTAGCGGGAGGGATAGAGACCCAGTACTTC
-	-	TRBV19	TRBJ1-1	CASSTPRGDNTEAFF	TGTGCCAGTAGTACCCCCCGGGGGGACAACACTGAAGCTTTCTTT
TRBD2	few	TRBV7-3	TRBJ2-3	CASSLGGSGRSDTQYF	TGTGCCAGCAGCTTAGGAGGTAGCGGGAGGTCAGATACGCAGTATTTT
-	few	TRBV12-3/TRBV12-4	TRBJ2-7	CASSLIRAHEQYF	TGTGCCAGCAGTTTAATCAGGGCCCACGAGCAGTACTTC
-	-	TRBV21-1	TRBJ2-3	CASSFRTSPFTDTQYF	TGTGCCAGCAGTTTTAGGACTAGCCCATTCACAGATACGCAGTATTTT
TRBD1	-	TRBV18	TRBJ2-3	CASSQQGGPDTQYF	TGTGCCAGCTCACAACAAGGGGGCCCAGATACGCAGTATTTT
TRBD1	-	TRBV5-4	TRBJ2-1	CASSPRTGGSYNEQFF	TGTGCCAGCAGCCCGCGAACAGGGGGCTCCTACAATGAGCAGTTCTTC